What follows are 20 T cell receptor beta chains derived from one specimen sequenced in a study of OX40 agonist ivuxolimab in advanced cancers. Library method: the immunoSEQ multiplex PCR assay. TCRdb took over this immuneACCESS table, retaining in-frame rearrangements with V and J assigned. Such tables are incomplete; in checked studies, under half of the missing clones stem from an unresolved V gene, and the remainder is unexplained. The sample contains about 48,000 clones, about 87% of them found a single time. Clones ranked in the top ten supply 47% of the sample. The starting material was CD4+ or CD8+ T cells sorted from blood, obtained in a trial of the OX40 agonist ivuxolimab. These receptors were obtained from an adult with an advanced solid tumor such as melanoma, head and neck, liver or kidney cancer.

The chain employs TRBV27 and TRBJ1-1, with a weak D call TRBD1 (6 bases). The ends were cut back, 3 bases at V and 0 bases at J, with 11 bases in the middle. CDR1 and CDR2 (germline): MNHEY, SMNVEV (reference sequence). The CDR3 has 15 residues. This CDR3 is CASSLGGAMNTEAFF. Here the CDR3 DNA reads TGTGCCAGCAGTTTGGGGGGGGCCATGAACACTGAAGCTTTCTTT.

V usage is TRBV19 and J usage is TRBJ2-1; 12 bases agree with TRBD2. The germline CDR1 and CDR2 sequences are LNHDA and SQIVND (reference sequence). The CDR3 spans 17 residues. Trimming at V came to 4 bases and at J to 1 base, leaving 5 bases not matched to a gene. The CDR3 DNA reads as TGTGCCAGTAGTACCGGACTAGCGGGGCTATCCTACAATGAGCAGTTCTTC. This encodes CASSTGLAGLSYNEQFF.

V is TRBV20-1 and J is TRBJ2-1, with D tentatively TRBD1 (5 bases). This CDR3 contains 10 residues. The germline CDR1 and CDR2 sequences are DFQATT and SNEGSKA (reference sequence). The chain's CDR3 is CGTGGGEQFF. As DNA, the CDR3 is TGCGGCACAGGTGGTGGTGAGCAGTTCTTC.

V gene TRBV28 combines with J gene TRBJ1-6, with D hard to call. Germline assignment: CDR1 MDHEN and CDR2 SYDVKM. The CDR3 spans 17 residues. Trimming left V 2 bases short and J 0 bases short, with 11 bases between. The CDR3 reads CASSLDGFSSYNSPLHF. In nucleotides, the CDR3 is TGTGCCAGCAGTTTAGACGGGTTCAGCTCCTATAATTCACCCCTCCACTTT.

V gene TRBV5-5 combines with J gene TRBJ2-7; no clear D. The germline CDR1 and CDR2 sequences are SGHKS and YYEKEE (reference sequence). Trimming took off 1 base at V and 2 bases at J, with 13 bases between the two ends. The CDR3 contains 15 residues. The chain's CDR3 is CASSLYRVLPYEQYF. The CDR3 coding sequence is TGTGCCAGCAGCTTGTACAGAGTCCTACCCTACGAGCAGTACTTC. Complete variable domain (other parts from reference TRBV5-5 and TRBJ2-7): DAGVTQSPTHLIKTRGQQVTLRCSPISGHKSVSWYQQVLGQGPQFIFQYYEKEERGRGNFPDRFSARQFPNYSSELNVNALLLGDSALYLCASSLYRVLPYEQYFGPGTRLTVT.

V is TRBV5-1 and J is TRBJ1-2, with 7 bases aligning to TRBD1. CDR1 SGHRS and CDR2 YFSETQ come from the germline V gene. Trimming at V came to 4 bases and at J to 6 bases, leaving 9 bases not matched to a gene. CDR3 length: 14 residues. This chain's CDR3 is CASSARDSGNGYTF. CDR3 bases: TGCGCCAGCAGCGCAAGGGACAGCGGAAATGGCTACACCTTC. Supplemented by reference TRBV5-1 and TRBJ1-2, the full variable domain reads KAGVTQTPRYLIKTRGQQVTLSCSPISGHRSVSWYQQTPGQGLQFLFEYFSETQRNKGNFPGRFSGRQFSNSRSEMNVSTLELGDSALYLCASSARDSGNGYTFGSGTRLTVV.

The genes are TRBV4-2 and TRBJ2-2; D is undetermined. The CDR3 totals 14 residues. Deletions cut 0 bases from V and 3 bases from J, with 5 bases between. CDR1 is LGHNA, CDR2 YNFKEQ, per germline. Written as DNA, the CDR3 is TGTGCCAGCAGCCAAGAGGGTGACACCGGGGAGCTGTTTTTT. Translated, it gives CASSQEGDTGELFF.

The CDR3 loop is CASSPTQAGELFF. CDR3 nucleotide sequence: TGTGCCAGCAGCCCGACTCAGGCCGGGGAGCTGTTTTTT. This chain links TRBV7-6 with TRBJ2-2, with D unclear. The CDR3 extends over 13 amino acids. The germline V gene encodes CDR1 SGHVS and CDR2 FNYEAQ. V lost 5 bases to trimming and J lost 6 bases, with 10 bases between them.

CDR3 protein: CASSPGLPEAFF. The CDR3 DNA reads TGTGCCAGCAGCCCGGGACTGCCTGAAGCTTTCTTT. The V call is TRBV11-1, the J call TRBJ1-1; a possible D gene is TRBD1 (5 bases). Trimming took off 5 bases at V and 6 bases at J, with 10 bases between the two ends. Germline lookup yields CDR1 SGHAT and CDR2 FQDESV (reference sequence). This CDR3 is 12 amino acids long. The whole variable domain, filled in from reference TRBV11-1 and TRBJ1-1, reads EAEVAQSPRYKITEKSQAVAFWCDPISGHATLYWYRQILGQGPELLVQFQDESVVDDSQLPKDRFSAERLKGVDSTLKIQPAELGDSAMYLCASSPGLPEAFFGQGTRLTVV.

This clone was counted a single time. This sequence joins TRBV4-1 and TRBJ2-1; a possible D gene is TRBD1 (5 bases). V lost 0 bases and J 8 bases, leaving 20 bases between the germline ends. CDR1 and CDR2 (germline): MGHRA, YSYEKL. CDR3 length: 17 amino acids. CDR3 in DNA: TGCGCCAGCAGCCAAGAGGTCCAGACCAAGGGGTCCCATGAGCAGTTCTTC. Its translation: CASSQEVQTKGSHEQFF.

J is TRBJ1-2 and V is TRBV11-2; TRBD1 agrees at 7 bases. Germline values: CDR1 SGHAT, CDR2 FQNNGV. This CDR3 has 16 amino acids. The trim removed 5 bases at V and 3 bases at J, leaving 12 bases unmatched. CDR3 loop: CASSPGGGGPYYGYTF. CDR3 coding DNA: TGTGCCAGCAGCCCAGGGGGGGGAGGTCCCTACTATGGCTACACCTTC. The complete variable domain, with remaining parts taken from reference TRBV11-2 and TRBJ1-2, reads EAGVAQSPRYKIIEKRQSVAFWCNPISGHATLYWYQQILGQGPKLLIQFQNNGVVDDSQLPKDRFSAERLKGVDSTLKIQPAKLEDSAVYLCASSPGGGGPYYGYTFGSGTRLTVV.

This chain connects TRBV7-2 to TRBJ2-1; a possible D gene is TRBD2 (7 bases). The ends were cut back, 6 bases at V and 4 bases at J, with 13 bases in the middle. The germline gives CDR1 SGHTA, CDR2 FQGNSA. CDR3 length equals 14 residues. CDR3 sequence reads: CASSLGGDYNEQFF. The CDR3 nucleotides are TGTGCCAGCAGTCTAGGGGGGGATTACAATGAGCAGTTCTTC.

This clone was seen a handful of times. The chain joins TRBV7-3 to TRBJ2-1; D remains ambiguous. This CDR3 region has 15 residues. The V and J ends lost 5 bases and 0 bases respectively, with 11 bases between them. The germline gives CDR1 SGHTA, CDR2 FQGTGA. DNA for the CDR3: TGTGCCAGCAGCCTATACTTGAGCTCCTACAATGAGCAGTTCTTC. Translated, it gives CASSLYLSSYNEQFF.

This chain uses TRBV28 with TRBJ2-7; D is unclear. The CDR3 totals 13 residues. V dropped 3 bases and J dropped 1 base, with 7 bases sitting between them. Per the germline V gene, CDR1 is MDHEN and CDR2 is SYDVKM. This CDR3 reads CASSLVKSYEQYF. As DNA, the CDR3 is TGTGCCAGCAGTTTGGTAAAGTCCTACGAGCAGTACTTC.

This chain uses TRBV27 with TRBJ2-5, with D perhaps TRBD1 (5 bases). The germline V gene encodes CDR1 MNHEY and CDR2 SMNVEV (reference sequence). The CDR3 loop spans 14 amino acids. V was trimmed by 2 bases and J by 1 base, leaving 8 bases between them. The CDR3 nucleotides are TGTGCCAGCAGTTTAATAGGGGTCCAAGAGACCCAGTACTTC. Amino acid sequence: CASSLIGVQETQYF.

The genes are TRBV4-3 and TRBJ2-7; D is uncertain. The CDR3 is 15 residues long. V dropped 0 bases and J dropped 3 bases, with 12 bases sitting between them. Germline CDR1 reads LGHNA; CDR2 reads YSLEER. The CDR3 DNA follows: TGCGCCAGCAGCCAAGAAATTGACATTTTCTACGAGCAGTACTTC. Its protein product is CASSQEIDIFYEQYF.

A few counts support this clone. This chain uses TRBV27 with TRBJ1-6; no clear D gene. V lost 2 bases and J lost 10, with 9 bases in between. Germline V lookup: CDR1 MNHEY, CDR2 SMNVEV (reference sequence). This CDR3 is 13 amino acids long. CDR3 loop: CASSLTGPSPLHF. The CDR3 nucleotides read TGTGCCAGCAGTTTAACCGGCCCCTCACCCCTCCACTTT.

This clone was detected once. The CDR3 reads CASSTETASYEQYF. CDR3 nucleotide sequence: TGTGCCAGCAGCACCGAGACGGCGTCCTACGAGCAGTACTTC. The chain is built from TRBV7-9 and TRBJ2-7; D unclear. The CDR3 has 14 amino acids. Between the trimmed V and J ends, which lost 5 bases and 1 base, there was a span of 12 bases. Germline V gene data show CDR1 as SEHNR and CDR2 as FQNEAQ (reference sequence).

V is TRBV11-2 and J is TRBJ2-2; 13 positions agree with TRBD2. The germline V gene has CDR1 SGHAT and CDR2 FQNNGV. The trim removed 6 bases at V and 0 bases at J, leaving 10 bases unmatched. The CDR3 runs to 19 residues. The CDR3 region is CASSWTSGGEKANTGELFF. The CDR3 DNA reads as TGTGCCAGCAGTTGGACTAGCGGGGGAGAAAAAGCGAACACCGGGGAGCTGTTTTTT.

This chain joins TRBV10-3 and TRBJ2-1; 11 bases align to TRBD2. CDR1 and CDR2 from the germline V gene are ENHRY and SYGVKD. The CDR3 has 16 amino acids. The trim removed 2 bases at V and 7 bases at J, leaving 7 bases unmatched. CDR3 protein: CAISETLAGGTNEQFF. In nucleotides, the CDR3 is TGTGCCATCAGTGAGACCCTAGCGGGGGGAACTAATGAGCAGTTCTTC.